A single T cell receptor (beta chain) is shown here with its context. Its antigen is unidentified. The data belong to a study of graft-versus-host responses after intestinal transplantation. Study background: Grafts were multivisceral, liver-intestinal, or isolated intestinal. Study-level findings and limits: Allograft clonal ratios (graft-versus-host to host-versus-graft) were high in patients who had graft-donor T cell macrochimerism. Marrow from the recipient contained GvH clones, some of which had appeared first in ileum or blood.

Germline-derived CDR1 and CDR2 are SGHTA and FQGNSA. This CDR3 is built from 13 residues. V lost 3 bases and J lost 2, with 8 bases in between. The data were produced by immunoSEQ multiplex PCR, yet TCRdb's version contains in-frame clones alone and is incomplete. The sample contains about 85,000 clones, about 91% of which appear only once. This TCR came from a human donor who was the organ donor for an intestinal transplant. The source was unstimulated CD8+ T cells sorted from spleen or lymph node cells, collected before transplant. The V and J genes are TRBV7-2 and TRBJ2-7, with D tentatively TRBD1 (5 bases). CDR3 nucleotide sequence: TGTGCCAGCAGCTTCGACAGCCCCTACGAGCAGTACTTC. The encoded protein is CASSFDSPYEQYF.